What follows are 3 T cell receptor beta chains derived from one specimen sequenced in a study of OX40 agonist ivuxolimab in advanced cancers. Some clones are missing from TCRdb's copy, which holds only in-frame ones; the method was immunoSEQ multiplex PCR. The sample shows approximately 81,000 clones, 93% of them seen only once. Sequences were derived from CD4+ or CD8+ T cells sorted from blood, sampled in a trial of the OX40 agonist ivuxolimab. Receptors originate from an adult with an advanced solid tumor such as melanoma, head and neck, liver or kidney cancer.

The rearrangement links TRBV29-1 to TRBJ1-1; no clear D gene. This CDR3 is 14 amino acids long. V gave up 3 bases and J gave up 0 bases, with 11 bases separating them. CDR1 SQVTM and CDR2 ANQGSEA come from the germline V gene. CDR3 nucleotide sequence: TGCAGCGTTGAGGAAGGACCAATGAACACTGAAGCTTTCTTT. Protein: CSVEEGPMNTEAFF.

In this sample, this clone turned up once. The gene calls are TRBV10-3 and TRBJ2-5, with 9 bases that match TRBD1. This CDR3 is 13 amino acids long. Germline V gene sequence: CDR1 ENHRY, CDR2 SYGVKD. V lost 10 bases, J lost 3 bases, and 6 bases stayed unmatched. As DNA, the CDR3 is TGTGCCACCCGGGACAGGGCAAAAGAGACCCAGTACTTC. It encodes CATRDRAKETQYF.

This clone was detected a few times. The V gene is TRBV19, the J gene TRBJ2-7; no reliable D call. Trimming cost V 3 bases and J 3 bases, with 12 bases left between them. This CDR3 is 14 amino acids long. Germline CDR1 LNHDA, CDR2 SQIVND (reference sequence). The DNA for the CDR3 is TGTGCCAGTAGTATTCGCCCTTTAGGCTACGAGCAGTACTTC. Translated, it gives CASSIRPLGYEQYF.